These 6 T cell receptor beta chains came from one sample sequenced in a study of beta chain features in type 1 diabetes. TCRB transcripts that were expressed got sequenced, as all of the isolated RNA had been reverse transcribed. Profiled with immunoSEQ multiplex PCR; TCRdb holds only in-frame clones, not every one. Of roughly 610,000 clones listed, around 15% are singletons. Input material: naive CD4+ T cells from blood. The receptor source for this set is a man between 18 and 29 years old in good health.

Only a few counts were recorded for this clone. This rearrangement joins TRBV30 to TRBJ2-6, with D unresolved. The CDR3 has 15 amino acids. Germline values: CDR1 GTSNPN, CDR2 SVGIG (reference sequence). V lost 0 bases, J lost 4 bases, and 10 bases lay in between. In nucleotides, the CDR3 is TGTGCCTGGAGTGTACATGGGTCCGGGGCCAACGTCCTGACTTTC. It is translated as CAWSVHGSGANVLTF.

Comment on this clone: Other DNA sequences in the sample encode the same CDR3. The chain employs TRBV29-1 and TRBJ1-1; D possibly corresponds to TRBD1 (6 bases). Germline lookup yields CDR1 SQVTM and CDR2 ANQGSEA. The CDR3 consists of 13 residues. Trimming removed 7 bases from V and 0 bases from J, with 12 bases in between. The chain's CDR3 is CSATGSMNTEAFF. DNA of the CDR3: TGCAGCGCTACAGGGTCAATGAACACTGAAGCTTTCTTT.

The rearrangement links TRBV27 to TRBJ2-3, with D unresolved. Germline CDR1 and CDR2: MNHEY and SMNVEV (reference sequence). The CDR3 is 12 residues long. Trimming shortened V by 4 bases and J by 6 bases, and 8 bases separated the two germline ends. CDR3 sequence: CASSSLGDTQYF. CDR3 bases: TGTGCCAGCAGTTCCCTCGGTGATACGCAGTATTTT.

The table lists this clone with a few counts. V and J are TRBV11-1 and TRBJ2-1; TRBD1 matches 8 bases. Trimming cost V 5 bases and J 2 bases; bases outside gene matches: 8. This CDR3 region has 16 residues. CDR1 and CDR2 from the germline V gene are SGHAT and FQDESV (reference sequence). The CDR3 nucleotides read TGTGCCAGCAGCCCAGGGACAGGTAGAACCTACAATGAGCAGTTCTTC. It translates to CASSPGTGRTYNEQFF.

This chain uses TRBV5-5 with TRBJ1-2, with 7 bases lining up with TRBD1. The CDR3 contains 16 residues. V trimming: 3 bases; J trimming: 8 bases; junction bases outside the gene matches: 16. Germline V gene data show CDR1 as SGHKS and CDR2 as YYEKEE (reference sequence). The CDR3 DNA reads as TGTGCCAGCAGCTCCCACGGGACAGTTCCCTTAAGAGGCTACACCTTC. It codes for CASSSHGTVPLRGYTF.

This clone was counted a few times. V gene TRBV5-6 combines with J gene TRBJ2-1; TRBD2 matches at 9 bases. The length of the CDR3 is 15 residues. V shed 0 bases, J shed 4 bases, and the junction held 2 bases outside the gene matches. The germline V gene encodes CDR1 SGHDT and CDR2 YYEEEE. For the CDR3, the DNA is TGTGCCAGCAGCTTGGCTAGCGGGGAATACAATGAGCAGTTCTTC. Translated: CASSLASGEYNEQFF.